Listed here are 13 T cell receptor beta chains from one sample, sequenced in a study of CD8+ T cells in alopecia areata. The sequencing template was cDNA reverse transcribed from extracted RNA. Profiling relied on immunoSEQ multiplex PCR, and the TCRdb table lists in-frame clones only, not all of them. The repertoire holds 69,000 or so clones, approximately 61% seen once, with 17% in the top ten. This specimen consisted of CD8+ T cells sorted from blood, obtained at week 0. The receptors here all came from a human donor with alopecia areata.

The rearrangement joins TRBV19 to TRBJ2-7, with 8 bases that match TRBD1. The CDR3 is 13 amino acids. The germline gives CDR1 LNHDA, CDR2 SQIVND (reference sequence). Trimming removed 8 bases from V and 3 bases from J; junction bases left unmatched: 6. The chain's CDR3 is CASRLQGDYEQYF. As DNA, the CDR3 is TGTGCCAGTCGGCTACAGGGGGACTACGAGCAGTACTTC.

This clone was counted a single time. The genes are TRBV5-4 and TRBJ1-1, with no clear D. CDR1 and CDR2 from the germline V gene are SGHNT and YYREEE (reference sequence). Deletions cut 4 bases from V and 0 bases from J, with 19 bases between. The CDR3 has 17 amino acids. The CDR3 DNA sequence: TGTGCCAGCAGCATAGGAGGACCCCGGAGCATGAACACTGAAGCTTTCTTT. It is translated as CASSIGGPRSMNTEAFF.

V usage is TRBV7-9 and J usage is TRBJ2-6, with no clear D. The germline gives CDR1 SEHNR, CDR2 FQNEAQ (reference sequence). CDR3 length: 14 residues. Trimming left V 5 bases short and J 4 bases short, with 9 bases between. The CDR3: CASSPAPGANVLTF. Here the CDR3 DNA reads TGTGCCAGCAGCCCCGCCCCCGGGGCCAACGTCCTGACTTTC.

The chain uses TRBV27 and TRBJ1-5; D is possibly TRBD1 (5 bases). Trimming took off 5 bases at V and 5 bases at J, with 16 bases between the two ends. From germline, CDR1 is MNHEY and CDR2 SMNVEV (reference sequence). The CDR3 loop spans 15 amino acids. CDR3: CASSPQTATHQPQHF. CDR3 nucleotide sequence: TGTGCCAGCAGTCCCCAGACAGCTACTCATCAGCCCCAGCATTTT.

DNA of the CDR3: TGTGCCAGCAGTTACCACTTCACCGGGGAGCTGTTTTTT. This encodes CASSYHFTGELFF. This chain links TRBV6-5 with TRBJ2-2, with D unresolved. The CDR3 runs 13 residues. V was shortened by 2 bases and J by 4 bases, with 5 bases between the two germline ends. The germline V gene has CDR1 MNHEY and CDR2 SVGAGI.

CDR3 DNA: TGTGCCAGCAGTTACTCGACAGGGTACCAAGAGACCCAGTACTTC. Its translation: CASSYSTGYQETQYF. The chain links TRBV6-5 to TRBJ2-5, with 7 positions matching TRBD1. Looked up from germline, CDR1 is MNHEY and CDR2 is SVGAGI. Germline trimming cut 0 bases from V and 0 bases from J; bases unmatched to any gene: 1. This CDR3 contains 15 residues.

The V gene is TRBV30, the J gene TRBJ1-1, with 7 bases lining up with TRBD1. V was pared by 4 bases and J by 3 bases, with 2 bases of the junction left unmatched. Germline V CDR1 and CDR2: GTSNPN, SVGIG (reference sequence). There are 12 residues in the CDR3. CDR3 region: CAWKGGYTEAFF. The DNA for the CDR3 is TGTGCCTGGAAAGGGGGCTACACTGAAGCTTTCTTT.

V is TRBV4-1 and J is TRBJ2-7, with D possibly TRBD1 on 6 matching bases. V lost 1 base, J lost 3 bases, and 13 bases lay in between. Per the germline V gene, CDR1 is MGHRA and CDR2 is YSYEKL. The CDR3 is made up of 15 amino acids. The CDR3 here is CASSQAWDTGYEQYF. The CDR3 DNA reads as TGCGCCAGCAGCCAAGCCTGGGACACCGGCTACGAGCAGTACTTC.

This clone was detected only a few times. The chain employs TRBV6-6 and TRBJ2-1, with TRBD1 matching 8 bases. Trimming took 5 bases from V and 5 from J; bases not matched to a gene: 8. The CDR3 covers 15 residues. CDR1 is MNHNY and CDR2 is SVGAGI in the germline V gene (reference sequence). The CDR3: CASSNILTGDNEQFF. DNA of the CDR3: TGTGCCAGCAGTAACATACTGACAGGGGACAATGAGCAGTTCTTC.

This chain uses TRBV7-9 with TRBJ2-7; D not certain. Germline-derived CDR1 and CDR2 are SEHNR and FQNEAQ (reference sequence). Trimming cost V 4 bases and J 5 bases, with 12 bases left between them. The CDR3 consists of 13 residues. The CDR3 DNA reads TGTGCCAGCAGCTCGGAATCGACCCACGAGCAGTACTTC. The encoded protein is CASSSESTHEQYF. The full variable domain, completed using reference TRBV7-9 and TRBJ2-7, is DTGVSQNPRHKITKRGQNVTFRCDPISEHNRLYWYRQTLGQGPEFLTYFQNEAQLEKSRLLSDRFSAERPKGSFSTLEIQRTEQGDSAMYLCASSSESTHEQYFGPGTRLTVT.

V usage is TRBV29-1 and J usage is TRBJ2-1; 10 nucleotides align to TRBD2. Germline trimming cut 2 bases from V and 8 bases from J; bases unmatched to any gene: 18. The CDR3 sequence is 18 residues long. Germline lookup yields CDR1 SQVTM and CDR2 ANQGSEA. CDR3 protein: CSVEPLVRTSGSNDEQFF. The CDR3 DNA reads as TGCAGCGTTGAACCGCTGGTTAGGACTAGCGGTTCGAACGATGAGCAGTTCTTC.

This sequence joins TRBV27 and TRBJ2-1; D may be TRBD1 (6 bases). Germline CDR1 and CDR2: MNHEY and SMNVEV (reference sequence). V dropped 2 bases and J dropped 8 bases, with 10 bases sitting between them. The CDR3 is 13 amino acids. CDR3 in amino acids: CASSLTGLDEQFF. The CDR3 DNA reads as TGTGCCAGCAGTTTAACAGGGCTGGATGAGCAGTTCTTC.

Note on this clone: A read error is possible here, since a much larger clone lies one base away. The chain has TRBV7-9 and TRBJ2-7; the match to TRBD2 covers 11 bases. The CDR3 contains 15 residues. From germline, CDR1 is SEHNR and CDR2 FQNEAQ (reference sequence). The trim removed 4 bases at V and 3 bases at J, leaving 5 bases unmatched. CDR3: CASSSRTSGLYEQYF. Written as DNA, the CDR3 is TGTGCCAGCAGCTCCAGGACTAGCGGGCTCTACGAGCAGTACTTC.